A single sample is the source of the 15 T cell receptor beta chains below, sequenced in a study of beta chain features in type 1 diabetes. Regarding the study as a whole: Type 1 diabetes patients had moderately but significantly shorter TCRB CDR3s in all four CD4+ subsets.

Antigens of these TCRs are unknown. Reverse transcription of all isolated RNA meant that expressed TCRB transcripts were sequenced. Using immunoSEQ multiplex PCR, the repertoire was profiled, and TCRdb retains in-frame clones only, with some absent. The sample lists approximately 160,000 clones, roughly 63% seen once, with 0.08% to 0.1% in the top ten. The sequencing input was naive CD4+ T cells from blood. These receptors were collected from a man in his thirties or forties with type 1 diabetes.

This clone was counted a few times. The chain couples TRBV4-3 to TRBJ1-2; 7 nucleotides agree with TRBD1. Germline V gives CDR1 LGHNA, CDR2 YSLEER. The CDR3 contains 15 residues. V trimming: 4 bases; J trimming: 3 bases; junction bases outside the gene matches: 8. As DNA, the CDR3 is TGCGCCAGCAGCCGGACCCTTACAGGGGACTATGGCTACACCTTC. Its protein is CASSRTLTGDYGYTF.

V is TRBV4-3 and J is TRBJ2-3; 12 bases are shared with TRBD2. This CDR3 is 17 amino acids long. Germline CDR1 reads LGHNA; CDR2 reads YSLEER. V trimming: 1 base; J trimming: 0 bases; junction bases outside the gene matches: 2. CDR3: CASSQGTSGASTDTQYF. CDR3 DNA sequence: TGCGCCAGCAGCCAAGGGACTAGCGGGGCGAGCACAGATACGCAGTATTTT.

J is TRBJ2-7 and V is TRBV29-1, with D unclear. CDR3 length: 13 residues. The germline V gene has CDR1 SQVTM and CDR2 ANQGSEA. V lost 6 bases and J lost 4, with 16 bases in between. CDR3 region: CSVLSRDRYEQYF. The DNA of the CDR3 is TGCAGCGTCCTTAGTAGAGATCGATACGAGCAGTACTTC.

The rearrangement joins TRBV27 to TRBJ2-5, with 7 bases matching TRBD1. Trimming removed 4 bases from V and 3 bases from J; junction bases left unmatched: 5. The CDR3 runs 14 residues. Germline V gives CDR1 MNHEY, CDR2 SMNVEV (reference sequence). In DNA form, the CDR3 reads TGTGCCAGCAGTTCCCGACAGGGTAAAGAGACCCAGTACTTC. Its protein product is CASSSRQGKETQYF.

CDR3 coding DNA: TGCGCCAGCAGTCATAGCGGGGCGAACACAGATACGCAGTATTTT. This gives the protein CASSHSGANTDTQYF. This rearrangement joins TRBV5-1 to TRBJ2-3, with TRBD2 matching over 8 bases. V lost 5 bases and J lost 2; bases outside the gene matches: 7. Germline assignment: CDR1 SGHRS and CDR2 YFSETQ. The CDR3 totals 15 residues.

The genes are TRBV5-4 and TRBJ2-5, with D possibly being TRBD2 (5 bases). The ends were cut back, 0 bases at V and 3 bases at J, with 12 bases in the middle. This CDR3 is 15 amino acids long. The germline CDR1 and CDR2 sequences are SGHNT and YYREEE (reference sequence). CDR3 amino acids: CASSLEGLREETQYF. DNA for the CDR3: TGTGCCAGCAGCTTGGAAGGGTTGAGGGAAGAGACCCAGTACTTC.

J is TRBJ2-1 and V is TRBV7-7; the match to TRBD2 covers 12 bases. This CDR3 comprises 16 residues. Trimming at V came to 5 bases and at J to 2 bases, leaving 4 bases not matched to a gene. Looked up from germline, CDR1 is SSHAT and CDR2 is FNYEAQ (reference sequence). The CDR3 sequence is CASSRTSGVAYNEQFF. The CDR3 nucleotides read TGTGCCAGCAGCCGGACTAGCGGGGTTGCCTACAATGAGCAGTTCTTC.

The rearrangement uses TRBV9 and TRBJ2-1; D unresolved. The germline CDR1 and CDR2 sequences are SGDLS and YYNGEE. V gave up 0 bases and J gave up 6 bases, with 13 bases separating them. The CDR3 length is 15 residues. The CDR3 loop is CASSVAVGAPNEQFF. CDR3 sequence (DNA): TGTGCCAGCAGCGTAGCGGTGGGTGCCCCCAATGAGCAGTTCTTC. Together with reference TRBV9 and TRBJ2-1, the CDR3 gives the full variable domain: DSGVTQTPKHLITATGQRVTLRCSPRSGDLSVYWYQQSLDQGLQFLIQYYNGEERAKGNILERFSAQQFPDLHSELNLSSLELGDSALYFCASSVAVGAPNEQFFGPGTRLTVL.

The genes are TRBV30 and TRBJ1-6; no clear D gene. The CDR3 has 12 amino acids. The V gene's germline CDR1 is GTSNPN and CDR2 SVGIG (reference sequence). The germline V and J ends were trimmed by 2 bases and 6 bases, with 5 bases remaining between them. The CDR3 DNA reads as TGTGCCTGGAGTTACGTTAATTCACCCCTCCACTTT. It codes for CAWSYVNSPLHF.

This chain connects TRBV29-1 to TRBJ1-1; 8 nucleotides line up with TRBD1. CDR3 length: 12 amino acids. V gave up 7 bases and J gave up 10 bases; unmatched junction bases: 11. Per germline, CDR1 SQVTM and CDR2 ANQGSEA. CDR3 sequence: CSAGTGLYGAFF. The DNA for the CDR3 is TGCAGCGCCGGGACAGGACTTTATGGAGCTTTCTTT. The whole variable domain, remainder taken from reference TRBV29-1 and TRBJ1-1, is SAVISQKPSRDICQRGTSLTIQCQVDSQVTMMFWYRQQPGQSLTLIATANQGSEATYESGFVIDKFPISRPNLTFSTLTVSNMSPEDSSIYLCSAGTGLYGAFFGQGTRLTVV.

This chain uses TRBV27 with TRBJ1-2, with D possibly TRBD1 on 6 matching bases. The V and J ends lost 7 bases and 7 bases respectively, with 10 bases between them. Germline CDR1 and CDR2: MNHEY and SMNVEV (reference sequence). The CDR3 spans 11 residues. The chain's CDR3 is CASKDSIGYTF. CDR3 nucleotides: TGTGCCAGCAAGGACAGTATTGGCTACACCTTC.

The gene calls are TRBV7-9 and TRBJ2-3; 8 bases agree with TRBD1. This CDR3 is built from 13 residues. Germline V lookup: CDR1 SEHNR, CDR2 FQNEAQ (reference sequence). The ends lost 5 bases at V and 4 bases at J; junction bases unmatched: 2. Written as DNA, the CDR3 is TGTGCCAGCAGCGAGACAGGGGCAGATACGCAGTATTTT. It specifies CASSETGADTQYF.

This chain connects TRBV6-5 to TRBJ2-5; D gene uncertain. The V end was cut by 2 bases, the J end by 4 bases, with 8 bases between. Germline CDR1 MNHEY, CDR2 SVGAGI. The CDR3 spans 13 residues. The CDR3 nucleotides are TGTGCCAGCAGTTACGAGATGGCAGAGACCCAGTACTTC. It translates to CASSYEMAETQYF.

This clone was detected a few times. V is TRBV10-3 and J is TRBJ1-3, with 8 bases fitting TRBD1. Unmatched junction bases numbered 16, after V lost 6 bases and J lost 3 bases. CDR1 is ENHRY, CDR2 SYGVKD, per germline. The CDR3 is 18 residues long. The CDR3: CAIRDRDPLVRGGNTIYF. The CDR3, as DNA: TGTGCCATCAGGGACAGGGACCCACTCGTTCGCGGTGGAAACACCATATATTTT.

The chain is built from TRBV7-2 and TRBJ2-3, with D maybe TRBD2 (6 bases). CDR1 and CDR2 (germline): SGHTA, FQGNSA. CDR3 length: 15 amino acids. Trimming took off 4 bases at V and 1 base at J, with 12 bases between the two ends. The CDR3 region is CASSWVGGGTDTQYF. The CDR3 nucleotides are TGTGCCAGCAGCTGGGTCGGGGGTGGCACAGATACGCAGTATTTT. The full variable domain, its missing parts supplied by reference TRBV7-2 and TRBJ2-3, is GAGVSQSPSNKVTEKGKDVELRCDPISGHTALYWYRQSLGQGLEFLIYFQGNSAPDKSGLPSDRFSAERTGGSVSTLTIQRTQQEDSAVYLCASSWVGGGTDTQYFGPGTRLTVL.